This entry lists 3 T cell receptor beta chains sequenced from one sample in a study of patients and donors after allogeneic stem cell transplantation (dated by TCRdb to the early 2020s). The library was generated by RT-PCR. Data came from a NextSeq 550. The public reads were quality trimmed at Q25 with fastp and then assembled into clones with MiXCR by TCRdb, keeping productive beta chains. For every CDR3 protein sequence, its rows merge into one entry that carries the most common genes and DNA. Within this sample are 900,000 to 1,000,000 distinct CDR3 sequences, with roughly 18% of them counted one time only. The top ten clones comprise roughly 6% of the sample. Sequencing used blood, either unsorted or a sorted T cell fraction (not recorded which). The receptors were gathered from a human donor who was either an allogeneic HSCT recipient or a stem cell or donor lymphocyte infusion donor (not recorded which). It is not recorded whose cells these are; they may come from a transplant donor.

The CDR3 region is CATSRDPGGWNYGYTF. CDR3 in DNA: TGTGCCACCAGCAGAGACCCAGGGGGCTGGAACTATGGCTACACCTTC. V usage is TRBV15 and J usage is TRBJ1-2, with 8 bases matching TRBD1. Germline V gene lookup returns CDR1 LNHNV and CDR2 YYDKDF (reference sequence). The CDR3 consists of 16 residues. Trimming at V came to 0 bases and at J to 2 bases, leaving 5 bases not matched to a gene. The entire variable domain, with the rest obtained from reference TRBV15 and TRBJ1-2, is as follows: DAMVIQNPRYQVTQFGKPVTLSCSQTLNHNVMYWYQQKSSQAPKLLFHYYDKDFNNEADTPDNFQSRRPNTSFCFLDIRSPGLGDTAMYLCATSRDPGGWNYGYTFGSGTRLTVV.

This clonotype was counted many times. V is TRBV5-6 and J is TRBJ1-1; D is perhaps TRBD1 (5 bases). Germline V gene lookup returns CDR1 SGHDT and CDR2 YYEEEE. Trimming removed 2 bases at V and 1 base at J, with 9 bases between. The CDR3 length is 14 residues. The CDR3 region has the DNA TGTGCCAGCAGCTTAGGACACTCGAACACTGAAGCTTTCTTT. Its translation is CASSLGHSNTEAFF.

V and J are TRBV5-1 and TRBJ2-4; 8 positions agree with TRBD2. V dropped 4 bases and J dropped 1; count of bases not matched to a gene: 4. Germline V gene sequence: CDR1 SGHRS, CDR2 YFSETQ. The length of the CDR3 is 15 residues. The CDR3 DNA reads TGCGCCAGCAGCAGTAGCGGGACCGCCAAAAACATTCAGTACTTC. Protein sequence: CASSSSGTAKNIQYF.